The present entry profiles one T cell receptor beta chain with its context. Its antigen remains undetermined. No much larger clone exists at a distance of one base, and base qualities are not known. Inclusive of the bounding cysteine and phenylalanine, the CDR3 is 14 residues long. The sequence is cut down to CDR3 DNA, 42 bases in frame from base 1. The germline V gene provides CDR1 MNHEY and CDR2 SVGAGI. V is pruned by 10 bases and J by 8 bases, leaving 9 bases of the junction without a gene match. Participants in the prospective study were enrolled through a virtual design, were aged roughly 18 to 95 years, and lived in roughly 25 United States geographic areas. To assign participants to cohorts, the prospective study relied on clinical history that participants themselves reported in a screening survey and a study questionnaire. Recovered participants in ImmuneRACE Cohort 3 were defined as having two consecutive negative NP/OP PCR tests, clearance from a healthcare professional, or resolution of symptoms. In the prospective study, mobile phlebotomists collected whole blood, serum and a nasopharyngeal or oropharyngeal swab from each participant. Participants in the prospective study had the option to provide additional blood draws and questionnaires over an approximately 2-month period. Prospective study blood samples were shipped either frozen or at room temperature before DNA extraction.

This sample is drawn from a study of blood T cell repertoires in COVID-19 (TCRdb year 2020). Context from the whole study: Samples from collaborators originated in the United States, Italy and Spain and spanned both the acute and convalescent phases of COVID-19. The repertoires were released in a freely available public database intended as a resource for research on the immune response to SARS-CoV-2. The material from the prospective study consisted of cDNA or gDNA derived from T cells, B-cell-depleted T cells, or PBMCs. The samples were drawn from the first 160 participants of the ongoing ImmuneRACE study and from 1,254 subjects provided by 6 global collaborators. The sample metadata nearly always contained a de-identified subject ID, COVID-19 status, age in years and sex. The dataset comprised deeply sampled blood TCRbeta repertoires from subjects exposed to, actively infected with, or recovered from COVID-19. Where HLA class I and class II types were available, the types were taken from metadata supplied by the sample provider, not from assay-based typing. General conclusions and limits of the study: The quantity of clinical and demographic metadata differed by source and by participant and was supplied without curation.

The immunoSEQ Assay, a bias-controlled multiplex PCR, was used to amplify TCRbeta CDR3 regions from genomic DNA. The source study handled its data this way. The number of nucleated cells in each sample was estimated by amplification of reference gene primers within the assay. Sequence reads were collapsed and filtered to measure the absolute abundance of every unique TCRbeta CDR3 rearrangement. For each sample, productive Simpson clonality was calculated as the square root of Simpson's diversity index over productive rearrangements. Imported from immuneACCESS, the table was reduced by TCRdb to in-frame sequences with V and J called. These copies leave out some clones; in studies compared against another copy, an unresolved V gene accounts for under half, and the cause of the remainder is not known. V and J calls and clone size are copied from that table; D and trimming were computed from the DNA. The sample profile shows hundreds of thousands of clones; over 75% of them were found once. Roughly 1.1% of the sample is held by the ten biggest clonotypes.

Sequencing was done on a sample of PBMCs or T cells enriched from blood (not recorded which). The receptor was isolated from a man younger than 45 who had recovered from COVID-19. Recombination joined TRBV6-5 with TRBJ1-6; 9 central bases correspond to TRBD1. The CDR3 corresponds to CAIGTGLEHSPLHF. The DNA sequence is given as TGTGCCATCGGGACAGGGCTTGAGCATTCACCCCTCCACTTT.